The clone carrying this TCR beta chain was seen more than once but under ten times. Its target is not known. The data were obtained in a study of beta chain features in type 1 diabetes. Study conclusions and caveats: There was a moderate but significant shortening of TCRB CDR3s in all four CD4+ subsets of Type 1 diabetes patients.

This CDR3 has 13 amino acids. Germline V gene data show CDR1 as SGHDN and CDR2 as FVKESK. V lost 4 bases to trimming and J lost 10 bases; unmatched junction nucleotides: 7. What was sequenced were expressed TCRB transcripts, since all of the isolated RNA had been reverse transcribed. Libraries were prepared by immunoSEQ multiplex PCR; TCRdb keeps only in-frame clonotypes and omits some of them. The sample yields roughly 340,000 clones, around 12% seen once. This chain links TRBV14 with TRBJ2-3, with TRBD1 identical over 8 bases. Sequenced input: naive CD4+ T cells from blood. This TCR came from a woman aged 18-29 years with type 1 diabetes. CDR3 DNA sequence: TGTGCCAGCAGCCCTAACAGGGGGAGGTCGCAGTATTTT. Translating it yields CASSPNRGRSQYF.